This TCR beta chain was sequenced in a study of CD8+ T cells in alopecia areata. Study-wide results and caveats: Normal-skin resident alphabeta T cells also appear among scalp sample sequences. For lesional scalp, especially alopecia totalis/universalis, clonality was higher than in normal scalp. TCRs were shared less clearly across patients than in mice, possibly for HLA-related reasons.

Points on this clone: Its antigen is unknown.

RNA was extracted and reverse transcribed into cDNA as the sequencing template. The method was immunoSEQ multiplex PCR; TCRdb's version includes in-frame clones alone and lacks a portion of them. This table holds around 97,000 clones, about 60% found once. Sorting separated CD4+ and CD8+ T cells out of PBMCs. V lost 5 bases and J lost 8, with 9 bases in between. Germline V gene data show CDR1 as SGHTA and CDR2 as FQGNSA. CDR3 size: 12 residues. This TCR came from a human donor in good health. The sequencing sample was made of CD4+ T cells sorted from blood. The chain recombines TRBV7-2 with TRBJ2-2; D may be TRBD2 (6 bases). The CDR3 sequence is CASSPRGGELFF. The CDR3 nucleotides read TGTGCCAGCAGCCCTCGGGGGGGGGAGCTGTTTTTT.